This T cell receptor (beta chain) was captured in a study of blood T cell repertoires in COVID-19. Overall study: The United States, Italy and Spain provided the acute and convalescent COVID-19 samples. PBMCs, B-cell-depleted T cells, or T cells provided the cDNA or gDNA that made up the material.

Authors' methods: How many nucleated cells were present was estimated from reference gene primer amplification. Method: immunoSEQ multiplex PCR; TCRdb's copy keeps in-frame clones and lacks some. V, J and clone size were drawn from that table, and D and trimming were deduced from the DNA. The table shows about 220,000 clones, with 80% to 90% occurring only once. Germline CDR1 and CDR2: SGHRS and YFSETQ. Trimming shortened V by 7 bases and J by 0 bases, and 14 bases separated the two germline ends. This CDR3 comprises 16 residues. J is TRBJ1-6 and V is TRBV5-1; unclear D gene. The source of this sequence is a woman in her thirties or forties with active or convalescent COVID-19. Sequencing was carried out using peripheral blood. The CDR3 DNA is TGCGCCAGCTCTTCGGGTTTCAGCTCCTATAATTCACCCCTCCACTTT. Its translation is CASSSGFSSYNSPLHF.